A selection of T cell receptor beta chains follows, all from one sample in a study of blood T cells in healthy people across ages. TCRdb itself ran the 5' RACE reads through MiXCR, one entry per CDR3 protein. The sample contains some 710,000 distinct CDR3 sequences, 20% to 25% of which appear only once. Sequenced sample: blood. The receptors originated from a man in his 70s in good health. Each CDR3 is given with its conserved first and last residue. A D gene is named only where the DNA matches it firmly. Clone size appears in some rows only: once, few, many, or a class for an expanded clone.

clone size,J gene,V gene,D gene,CDR3 DNA,CDR3 protein
NA,TRBJ1-2,TRBV29-1,NA,TGCAGCGTTGAATTGGGCGTAGAGCGCTATGGCTACACCTTC,CSVELGVERYGYTF
few,TRBJ1-2,TRBV5-1,NA,TGCGCCAGCAGCTTGGAGGGGAATTACTATGGCTACACCTTC,CASSLEGNYYGYTF
NA,TRBJ1-5,TRBV5-1,NA,TGCGCCAGCAGCTCGACAGGTGGCCAGCCCCAGCATTTT,CASSSTGGQPQHF
NA,TRBJ2-1,TRBV25-1,NA,TGTGCCAGCGACGGTCACGATGAGCAGTTCTTC,CASDGHDEQFF
NA,TRBJ2-7,TRBV20-1,NA,TGCAGTGCCCTCTCGGGGAACACCTACGAGCAGTACTTC,CSALSGNTYEQYF
NA,TRBJ2-1,TRBV6-2/TRBV6-3,NA,TGTGCCAGCAGTTATTGGACAGCGAGATACAATGAGCAGTTCTTC,CASSYWTARYNEQFF
NA,TRBJ2-7,TRBV20-1,NA,TGCAGTGCCGGGACACACACCACCTACGAGCAGTACTTC,CSAGTHTTYEQYF
few,TRBJ2-5,TRBV5-1,TRBD2,TGCGCCAGCAGCTTGGCCTACAGCGGGGTCTCGTGGGAGACCCAGTACTTC,CASSLAYSGVSWETQYF
once,TRBJ2-3,TRBV9,TRBD2,TGTGCCAGCAGCCCTCGCGCAGGAGCGGGGCAGAATACGCAGTATTTT,CASSPRAGAGQNTQYF
few,TRBJ2-4,TRBV19,NA,TGTGCCAGTAGTAGCGTTCACGCCAAAAACATTCAGTACTTC,CASSSVHAKNIQYF
NA,TRBJ2-3,TRBV7-8,NA,TGTGCCAGCAGCTTAGCGCGGGGCAGGCTAAGCACAGATACGCAGTATTTT,CASSLARGRLSTDTQYF
NA,TRBJ2-2,TRBV3-1,TRBD2,TGTGCCAGCAGCCAAGATCTAGCGGGAGGGCCCCTGCCCGGGGAGCTGTTTTTT,CASSQDLAGGPLPGELFF
few,TRBJ1-2,TRBV7-8,NA,TGTGCCAGCAGCTTAGCGGGGTGGGGCTCTAACTATGGCTACACCTTC,CASSLAGWGSNYGYTF
few,TRBJ1-3,TRBV20-1,NA,TGCAGTGCCAGGAAGGTCTCTGGAAACACCATATATTTT,CSARKVSGNTIYF
NA,TRBJ2-3,TRBV15,NA,TGTGCCACCAGCAGTACCCTCAGACGGGAAGATACGCAGTATTTT,CATSSTLRREDTQYF
NA,TRBJ1-4,TRBV20-1,NA,TGCAGTGCTAGAGATATCCAACAGAATGAAAAACTGTTTTTT,CSARDIQQNEKLFF
NA,TRBJ1-5,TRBV24-1,NA,TGTGCCACCAGTGACAGGACAGTATTTGGCGGTCAGCCCCAGCATTTT,CATSDRTVFGGQPQHF
NA,TRBJ1-3,TRBV9,NA,TGTGCCAGCAGCGTAGCTTTTGGGCAGGAGAACGCCATATATTTT,CASSVAFGQENAIYF
NA,TRBJ1-1,TRBV27,NA,TGTGCCAGCAGTATGGAAAGGGGGTTTTACACTGAAGCCTTCTTT,CASSMERGFYTEAFF
few,TRBJ1-3,TRBV19,TRBD1,TGTGCCAGTAGTATACGACAGGGGACTGGAAACACCATATATTTT,CASSIRQGTGNTIYF
NA,TRBJ2-5,TRBV6-1,NA,TGTGCCAGCAGTGGCGGAGTATTGAGGGAGACCCAGTACTTC,CASSGGVLRETQYF
NA,TRBJ2-1,TRBV7-2,NA,TGTGCCAGCAGCTTAGCCCCCCAGTATGAGCAGTTCTTC,CASSLAPQYEQFF
few,TRBJ1-4,TRBV7-3,NA,TGTGCCAGCAGCCCACGACAGACCCAGAAGGAACTGTTTTTT,CASSPRQTQKELFF
few,TRBJ1-2,TRBV6-6,NA,TGTGCCAGCAGTTCTGAGGGGGGGCGACTCTATGGCTACACCTTC,CASSSEGGRLYGYTF
NA,TRBJ1-5,TRBV12-3/TRBV12-4,NA,TGTGCCAGCAGTTTAGAGCTATTGAGGGGCACAGTTGGCAATCAGCCCCAGCATTTT,CASSLELLRGTVGNQPQHF
NA,TRBJ2-3,TRBV6-5,TRBD1,TGTGCCAGCAGTTACTCGGGACAGGGTGTGGGAGATACGCAGTATTTT,CASSYSGQGVGDTQYF
NA,TRBJ2-3,TRBV20-1,TRBD2,TGCAGTGTCGGGACTAGCGGGGGGTATACGCAGTATTTT,CSVGTSGGYTQYF
few,TRBJ2-1,TRBV4-3,NA,TGCGCCAGCAGCCAAGATATAATCCGAGAACAGTTCTTC,CASSQDIIREQFF
NA,TRBJ1-2,TRBV3-1,NA,TGTGCCAGCAGCCAAGGGACCAGTGGACTGCTGGGCTACACCTTC,CASSQGTSGLLGYTF
NA,TRBJ1-2,TRBV20-1,NA,TGCAGTGCTAGAGACGGCACAGGGTACTATGGCTACACCTTC,CSARDGTGYYGYTF
few,TRBJ1-3,TRBV18,NA,TGTGCCAGCTCACCGGGGGTATTCGGAAACACCATATATTTT,CASSPGVFGNTIYF
NA,TRBJ1-2,TRBV29-1,NA,TGCAGCGTTGAAGGGATTGGCTACACCTTC,CSVEGIGYTF
NA,TRBJ1-1,TRBV29-1,NA,TGCAGCGTTACGACGGGAACGGGTGAAGCTTTCTTT,CSVTTGTGEAFF
NA,TRBJ1-2,TRBV5-6,TRBD1,TGTGCCAGCTACGGGGGACAGGGTATTGGTGGCTACACCTTC,CASYGGQGIGGYTF
few,TRBJ2-7,TRBV28,NA,TGTGCCAGCAGTTTAAGGGGGACACCTCCCTACGAGCAGTACTTC,CASSLRGTPPYEQYF
many,TRBJ2-3,TRBV7-2,NA,TGTGCCAGCAGCTTAGCCCCAACCCGGGTGACAGATACGCAGTATTTT,CASSLAPTRVTDTQYF
NA,TRBJ2-7,TRBV20-1,TRBD1,TGCAGTGCCTCGAGGGACAGGGGAAACCACGAGCAGTACTTC,CSASRDRGNHEQYF
few,TRBJ1-2,TRBV21-1,NA,TGTGCCAGCAGCTGTCCCGGGACAGGGTTCGGCTACACCTTC,CASSCPGTGFGYTF
NA,TRBJ1-2,TRBV15,NA,TGTGCCACCAGCAGAGATAAGGGTAGTGGTGGCTACACCTTC,CATSRDKGSGGYTF
NA,TRBJ1-4,TRBV5-1,NA,TGCGCCAGCAGCCCCCTGCGGGGTGGGCCTAATGAAAAACTGTTTTTT,CASSPLRGGPNEKLFF
NA,TRBJ2-1,TRBV20-1,TRBD1,TGCAGTGCTAGAGATTTGGTCTTGGGGACAGGGGGCAATGAGCAGTTCTTC,CSARDLVLGTGGNEQFF
NA,TRBJ2-3,TRBV20-1,NA,TGCAGTGCTAGAGATTGGGCAAAACTTAGCACAGATACGCAGTATTTT,CSARDWAKLSTDTQYF
NA,TRBJ2-1,TRBV28,NA,TGTGCCAGCAGTTTACTCACAAGCGGCAATGAGCAGTTCTTC,CASSLLTSGNEQFF
NA,TRBJ2-3,TRBV9,TRBD2,TGTGCCAGCAGCGTAGAGATAGCGGGAGGAGGTCGAGATACGCAGTATTTT,CASSVEIAGGGRDTQYF
NA,TRBJ2-1,TRBV6-5,NA,TGTGCCAGCAGTTACCGGCGGGAACTCTACAATGAGCAGTTCTTC,CASSYRRELYNEQFF
many,TRBJ1-4,TRBV5-1,TRBD1,TGCGCCAGCAGCTTGGGGGACAGAACGAATGAAAAACTGTTTTTT,CASSLGDRTNEKLFF
few,TRBJ2-1,TRBV6-6,TRBD2,TGTGCCAGCAGTTCAACTACTAGCGGGGGCTACAATGAGCAGTTCTTC,CASSSTTSGGYNEQFF
many,TRBJ1-1,TRBV7-9,TRBD1,TGTGCCAGCCGGACAGGGTCAAACACTGAAGCTTTCTTT,CASRTGSNTEAFF
few,TRBJ2-1,TRBV6-2/TRBV6-3,TRBD1,TGTGCCAGCAGTGCCGGGACAGGGGGCTCCTTCGGCAATGAGCAGTTCTTC,CASSAGTGGSFGNEQFF